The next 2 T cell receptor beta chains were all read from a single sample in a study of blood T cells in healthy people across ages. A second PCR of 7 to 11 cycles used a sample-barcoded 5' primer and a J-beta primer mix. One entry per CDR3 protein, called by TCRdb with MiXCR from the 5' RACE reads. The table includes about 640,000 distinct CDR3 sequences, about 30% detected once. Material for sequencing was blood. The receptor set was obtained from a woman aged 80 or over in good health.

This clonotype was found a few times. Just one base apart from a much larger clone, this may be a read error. CDR3 bases: TGCGCCAGCAGCTTTTTTGGACAGGGAGATTCACCCCCCCACTTT. Protein product: CASSFFGQGDSPPHF. J is TRBJ1-6 and V is TRBV5-1; 8 positions match TRBD1. The length of the CDR3 is 15 residues. Germline CDR1 and CDR2: SGHRS and YFSETQ. The entire variable domain, with the rest obtained from reference TRBV5-1 and TRBJ1-6, is as follows: KAGVTQTPRYLIKTRGQQVTLSCSPISGHRSVSWYQQTPGQGLQFLFEYFSETQRNKGNFPGRFSGRQFSNSRSEMNVSTLELGDSALYLCASSFFGQGDSPPHFGNGTRLTVT.

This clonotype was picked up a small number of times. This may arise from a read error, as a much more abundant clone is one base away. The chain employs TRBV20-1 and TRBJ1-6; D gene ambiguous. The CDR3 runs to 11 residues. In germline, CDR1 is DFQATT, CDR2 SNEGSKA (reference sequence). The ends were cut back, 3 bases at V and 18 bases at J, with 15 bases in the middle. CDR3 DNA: TGCAGTGCTAGTAAGGGTCAGGCCCGCCACTTT. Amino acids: CSASKGQARHF.